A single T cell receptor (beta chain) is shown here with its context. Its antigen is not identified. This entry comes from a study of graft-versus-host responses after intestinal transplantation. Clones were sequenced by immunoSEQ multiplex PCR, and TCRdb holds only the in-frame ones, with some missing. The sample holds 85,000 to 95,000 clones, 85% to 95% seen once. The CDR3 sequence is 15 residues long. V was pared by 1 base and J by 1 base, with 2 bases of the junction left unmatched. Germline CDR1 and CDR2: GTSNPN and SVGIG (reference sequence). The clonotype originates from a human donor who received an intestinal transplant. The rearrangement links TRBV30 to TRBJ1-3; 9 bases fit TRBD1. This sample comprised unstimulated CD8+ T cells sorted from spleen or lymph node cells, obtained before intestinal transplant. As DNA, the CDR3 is TGTGCCTGGAGTGCCGGGACAGGGTCTGGAAACACCATATATTTT. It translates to CAWSAGTGSGNTIYF.